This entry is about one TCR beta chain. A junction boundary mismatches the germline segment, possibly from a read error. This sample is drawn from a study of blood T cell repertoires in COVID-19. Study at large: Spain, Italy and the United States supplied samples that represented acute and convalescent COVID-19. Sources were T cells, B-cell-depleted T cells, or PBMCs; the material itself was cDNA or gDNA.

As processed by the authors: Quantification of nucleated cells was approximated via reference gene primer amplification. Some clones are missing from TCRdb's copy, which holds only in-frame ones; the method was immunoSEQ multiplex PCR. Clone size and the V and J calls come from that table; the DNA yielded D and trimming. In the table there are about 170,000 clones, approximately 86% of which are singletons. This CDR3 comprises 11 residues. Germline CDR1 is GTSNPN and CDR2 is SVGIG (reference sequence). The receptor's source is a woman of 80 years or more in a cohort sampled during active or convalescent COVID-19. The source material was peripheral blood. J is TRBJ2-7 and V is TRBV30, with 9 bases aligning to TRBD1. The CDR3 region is CAWSSRDRVHF. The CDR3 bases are TGTGCCTGGAGTTCTAGGGACAGGGTGCACTTC.